Each of the 8 T cell receptor beta chains below was sequenced from the same sample in a study of T cell changes during pregnancy in multiple sclerosis (dated by TCRdb to the late 2010s). The method was the immunoSEQ multiplex PCR assay. As stored in TCRdb, this immuneACCESS dataset retains in-frame rearrangements with V and J assigned. A fraction of the clones does not appear; measured against another copy, unresolved V genes explain less than half of the discrepancy, and the remainder lacks a known reason. The sample profile shows some 60,000 clones; approximately 92% of them were found once. 0.85% of the sample rests with the top ten. The sample in question was peripheral blood, obtained in the first trimester of pregnancy. These receptors came from a female donor with multiple sclerosis, enrolled in a pregnancy study.

The chain combines TRBV7-3 with TRBJ2-6; a weak D match, TRBD1 (6 bases). The V end lost 5 bases, the J end lost 2 bases, and 10 bases lay between the germline ends. CDR1 and CDR2 (germline): SGHTA, FQGTGA. The CDR3 runs to 15 residues. The CDR3 region is CASSLQGPGANVLTF. CDR3 DNA: TGTGCCAGCAGCCTCCAGGGGCCTGGGGCCAACGTCCTGACTTTC.

This chain joins TRBV2 and TRBJ1-4; D remains ambiguous. The CDR3 contains 15 residues. V lost 3 bases and J 6 bases, leaving 14 bases between the germline ends. From germline, CDR1 is SNHLY and CDR2 FYNNEI. CDR3 amino acids: CASSERTGKYEKLFF. The CDR3 DNA is TGTGCCAGCAGTGAGAGAACGGGGAAATATGAAAAACTGTTTTTT.

The chain recombines TRBV7-9 with TRBJ1-4; unclear D gene. Germline V lookup: CDR1 SEHNR, CDR2 FQNEAQ (reference sequence). The CDR3 is 12 residues long. Trimming cost V 5 bases and J 8 bases, with 9 bases left between them. DNA of the CDR3: TGTGCCAGCAGCCCCTCGGTGGAAAAACTGTTTTTT. Its protein product is CASSPSVEKLFF.

The rearrangement uses TRBV2 and TRBJ2-5; tentative D call: TRBD2 (5 bases). Germline V gene lookup returns CDR1 SNHLY and CDR2 FYNNEI. The CDR3 runs to 14 residues. Trimming left V 4 bases short and J 1 base short, with 10 bases between. In DNA, the CDR3 is TGTGCCAGCAGTGCGGAGGACCCCCAAGAGACCCAGTACTTC. Translated, it gives CASSAEDPQETQYF. Complete variable domain (other parts from reference TRBV2 and TRBJ2-5): EPEVTQTPSHQVTQMGQEVILRCVPISNHLYFYWYRQILGQKVEFLVSFYNNEISEKSEIFDDQFSVERPDGSNFTLKIRSTKLEDSAMYFCASSAEDPQETQYFGPGTRLLVL.

The V and J genes are TRBV5-4 and TRBJ2-7; the D is unclear. Between the trimmed V and J ends, which lost 6 bases and 3 bases, there was a span of 16 bases. The CDR3 is 14 residues long. Germline CDR1 SGHNT, CDR2 YYREEE (reference sequence). CDR3 sequence reads: CASTLRGRYYEQYF. For the CDR3, the DNA is TGTGCCAGCACCCTGCGAGGCCGATACTACGAGCAGTACTTC.

The CDR3: CASSLDVEGLAGNTIYF. The CDR3 nucleotides are TGTGCCAGCAGCTTAGACGTGGAGGGGTTGGCTGGAAACACCATATATTTT. The chain links TRBV11-2 to TRBJ1-3, with D perhaps TRBD1 (5 bases). Germline V gives CDR1 SGHAT, CDR2 FQNNGV. Trimming took 0 bases from V and 2 from J, leaving 14 bases between them. The CDR3 has 17 residues.

This clone has just one count. The chain joins TRBV2 to TRBJ1-2; possible D gene TRBD1, 6 bases. V was shortened by 3 bases and J by 4 bases, with 21 bases between the two germline ends. The CDR3 contains 17 residues. Germline CDR1 SNHLY, CDR2 FYNNEI. The CDR3 sequence is CASSDETGIRMGYGYTF. CDR3 in DNA: TGTGCCAGCAGTGACGAAACAGGGATACGGATGGGCTATGGCTACACCTTC.

This clone was found once. The rearrangement joins TRBV18 to TRBJ2-5; no clear D. Germline V gene sequence: CDR1 KGHSH, CDR2 LQKENI. The CDR3 extends over 15 amino acids. The V end was cut by 2 bases, the J end by 1 base, with 11 bases between. CDR3 protein: CASSPISAGQETQYF. The CDR3 DNA is TGTGCCAGCTCACCAATATCGGCAGGCCAAGAGACCCAGTACTTC.